Presented here are 22 T cell receptor beta chains from one specimen sequenced in a study of T cell responses to AZD1222 COVID-19 vaccine. The protocol was immunoSEQ multiplex PCR, while the TCRdb copy is restricted to in-frame clones and leaves out a portion. The sample lists approximately 120,000 clones, more than 85% occurring once. The sequenced sample was peripheral blood, obtained on day 0 of AZD1222 vaccination. Receptors were obtained from an adult in good health.

The rearrangement joins TRBV21-1 to TRBJ1-2. TRBV21-1 is listed as a pseudogene. There are 12 residues in the CDR3. The CDR3 reads CAFGGSNYGYTF. The CDR3 DNA reads as TGTGCCTTTGGAGGTAGTAACTATGGCTACACCTTC.

This chain connects TRBV6-1 to TRBJ1-5, with TRBD1 as a possible D gene (6 bases). The V end was cut by 3 bases, the J end by 8 bases, with 11 bases between. The CDR3 consists of 13 residues. Germline CDR1 is MNHNS and CDR2 is SASEGT. The CDR3 nucleotides read TGTGCCAGCAGTGACAGGGGTGATGAGCCCCAGCATTTT. Its translation: CASSDRGDEPQHF.

V and J are TRBV2 and TRBJ1-6, with 11 bases lining up with TRBD1. V gave up 4 bases and J gave up 14 bases; unmatched junction bases: 7. Per the germline V gene, CDR1 is SNHLY and CDR2 is FYNNEI. CDR3 length equals 14 residues. The CDR3 loop reads CASSGDRGYSALHF. The CDR3 DNA reads TGTGCCAGCAGTGGGGACAGGGGGTATTCCGCCCTCCACTTT.

V usage is TRBV19 and J usage is TRBJ2-5; 7 nucleotides line up with TRBD1. The CDR3 is 15 residues long. With 3 bases clipped from V and 0 bases from J, the junction kept 4 bases outside the gene matches. CDR1 is LNHDA, CDR2 SQIVND, per germline (reference sequence). The CDR3 protein is CASSIRTGNQETQYF. The CDR3, as DNA: TGTGCCAGTAGTATTCGGACAGGAAACCAAGAGACCCAGTACTTC.

This sequence joins TRBV14 and TRBJ1-2, with D possibly TRBD1 on 6 matching bases. The CDR3 is 14 amino acids. The germline CDR1 and CDR2 sequences are SGHDN and FVKESK. V was trimmed by 0 bases and J by 6 bases, leaving 11 bases between them. The CDR3 protein is CASSQDRGAHGYTF. DNA for the CDR3: TGTGCCAGCAGCCAAGATCGGGGGGCACATGGCTACACCTTC.

The chain joins TRBV2 to TRBJ1-5, with 7 bases lining up with TRBD1. This CDR3 has 16 residues. Germline V lookup: CDR1 SNHLY, CDR2 FYNNEI. Trimming cost V 1 base and J 2 bases; bases outside gene matches: 5. The CDR3 loop is CASSEGAGGRNQPQHF. The CDR3 DNA follows: TGTGCCAGCAGTGAAGGGGCAGGGGGTCGCAATCAGCCCCAGCATTTT.

The rearrangement joins TRBV12-5 to TRBJ2-1; 13 positions match TRBD2. The germline V gene encodes CDR1 LGHNT and CDR2 FRNRAP. V was clipped by 8 bases and J by 7 bases; unmatched bases: 8. CDR3 length equals 15 residues. For the CDR3, the DNA is TGTGCTAGTAGACTAGCGGGGGGCTACAGAAATGAGCAGTTCTTC. Translating it yields CASRLAGGYRNEQFF.

The V call is TRBV27, the J call TRBJ2-7, with no clear D. V was cut by 0 bases and J by 0 bases, with 9 bases left in between. CDR1 and CDR2 (germline): MNHEY, SMNVEV (reference sequence). This CDR3 is 15 amino acids long. CDR3 region: CASSLSSRSSYEQYF. In DNA, the CDR3 is TGTGCCAGCAGTTTATCCTCGAGGAGCTCCTACGAGCAGTACTTC.

This sequence joins TRBV6-5 and TRBJ1-5; D ambiguous. The germline gives CDR1 MNHEY, CDR2 SVGAGI. The V and J ends lost 0 bases and 10 bases respectively, with 16 bases between them. The CDR3 length is 15 residues. The CDR3 bases are TGTGCCAGCAGTTACTCGACCCCGGCCACTCACCCCCAGCATTTT. Its translation: CASSYSTPATHPQHF.

The chain employs TRBV6-5 and TRBJ1-2; D gene uncertain. The CDR3 covers 14 residues. Germline V gene sequence: CDR1 MNHEY, CDR2 SVGAGI. Between the trimmed V and J ends, which lost 2 bases and 6 bases, there was a span of 13 bases. CDR3 sequence (DNA): TGTGCCAGCAGTTACGGCCAAGGGTGGGATGGCTACACCTTC. Translation gives CASSYGQGWDGYTF.

The chain joins TRBV5-6 to TRBJ2-6; D assignment may be TRBD1 or TRBD2 (5 bases each). Germline V lookup: CDR1 SGHDT, CDR2 YYEEEE. V gave up 0 bases and J gave up 5 bases, with 18 bases separating them. CDR3 length: 18 amino acids. In DNA, the CDR3 is TGTGCCAGCAGCTTGGGACCGGGACCGCATCTCCGGGCCAACGTCCTGACTTTC. This sequence encodes CASSLGPGPHLRANVLTF.

The gene calls are TRBV11-2 and TRBJ2-3; D possibly corresponds to TRBD2 (6 bases). V gave up 5 bases and J gave up 0 bases, with 15 bases separating them. The CDR3 totals 16 residues. Germline V CDR1 and CDR2: SGHAT, FQNNGV. The CDR3 reads CASSLNSGTSTDTQYF. In DNA form, the CDR3 reads TGTGCCAGCAGCCTAAATTCCGGGACTAGCACAGATACGCAGTATTTT.

V and J are TRBV3-1 (or the pseudogene TRBV3-2) and TRBJ1-4, with a tentative D call TRBD1 (5 bases). From germline, CDR1 is LGHDT and CDR2 YNNKEL (reference sequence). The CDR3 is made up of 15 amino acids. Trimming stripped 3 bases from V and 5 bases from J, with 13 bases between. CDR3 DNA sequence: TGTGCCAGCAGCCATTTCCGGGACGTAAATGAAAAACTGTTTTTT. The encoded protein is CASSHFRDVNEKLFF.

This CDR3 is CASSLGGDTQYF. CDR3 coding DNA: TGCGCCAGCAGCTTGGGCGGAGATACGCAGTATTTT. V gene TRBV5-1 combines with J gene TRBJ2-3, with D uncertain. Trimming left V 0 bases short and J 5 bases short, with 4 bases between. Germline CDR1 reads SGHRS; CDR2 reads YFSETQ. The CDR3 is 12 residues long.

This clone was picked up one time. The chain uses TRBV10-3 and TRBJ1-2, with 10 bases lining up with TRBD1. The germline V gene has CDR1 ENHRY and CDR2 SYGVKD. CDR3 length: 15 residues. Germline trimming cut 7 bases from V and 4 bases from J; bases unmatched to any gene: 9. The CDR3 protein is CAITVGQGGGYGYTF. The DNA for the CDR3 is TGTGCCATCACTGTCGGACAGGGGGGTGGCTATGGCTACACCTTC.

The chain is built from TRBV9 and TRBJ2-6, with D uncertain. The CDR3 spans 17 residues. CDR1 SGDLS and CDR2 YYNGEE come from the germline V gene. Trimming took off 0 bases at V and 2 bases at J, with 12 bases between the two ends. In DNA, the CDR3 is TGTGCCAGCAGCGTAGGAGTGTCCACCCCTGGGGCCAACGTCCTGACTTTC. Translated: CASSVGVSTPGANVLTF.

V is TRBV10-3 and J is TRBJ1-2; 11 nucleotides match TRBD1. J lost 5 bases, V lost 11 bases, and 13 bases had no gene match. CDR3 length: 15 amino acids. Germline CDR1 ENHRY, CDR2 SYGVKD. In nucleotides, the CDR3 is TGTGCCGTTGGACAGGGGGCCCTTTCCCCGTATGGCTACACCTTC. It yields the protein CAVGQGALSPYGYTF.

The rearrangement joins TRBV6-6 to TRBJ1-5, with D perhaps matching TRBD1 (5 bases). Trimming shortened V by 2 bases and J by 2 bases, and 10 bases separated the two germline ends. The CDR3 runs 15 residues. Germline V lookup: CDR1 MNHNY, CDR2 SVGAGI (reference sequence). Written as DNA, the CDR3 is TGTGCCAGCAGTTACCCAGGGACGGGCAATCAGCCCCAGCATTTT. It codes for CASSYPGTGNQPQHF.

V gene TRBV5-1 combines with J gene TRBJ2-7; TRBD2 aligns across 9 bases. V lost 0 bases and J lost 4; bases outside the gene matches: 8. CDR1 SGHRS and CDR2 YFSETQ come from the germline V gene. The CDR3 runs to 16 residues. The DNA of the CDR3 is TGCGCCAGCAGCTTGGGAAGGGCTAGCGGGGTGTACGAGCAGTACTTC. Translated, it gives CASSLGRASGVYEQYF.

Comment on this clone: Within the sample, other DNA sequences also encode this same CDR3. V gene TRBV7-3 combines with J gene TRBJ2-2, with no clear D. Deletions cut 0 bases from V and 2 bases from J, with 1 base between. The germline V gene encodes CDR1 SGHTA and CDR2 FQGTGA. This CDR3 has 13 amino acids. Written as DNA, the CDR3 is TGTGCCAGCAGCTTAACTAACACCGGGGAGCTGTTTTTT. It specifies CASSLTNTGELFF.

The chain combines TRBV3-1 (or the pseudogene TRBV3-2) with TRBJ2-2; 12 bases match TRBD2. The CDR3 covers 16 residues. Germline CDR1 LGHDT, CDR2 YNNKEL (reference sequence). The trim removed 3 bases at V and 6 bases at J, leaving 5 bases unmatched. The CDR3 DNA reads as TGTGCCAGCAGCCAGGCTAGCGGGGGGGCTCCCGGGGAGCTGTTTTTT. This sequence encodes CASSQASGGAPGELFF.

The chain couples TRBV7-2 to TRBJ2-1; tentative D call: TRBD2 (5 bases). The V gene lost 1 base and the J gene lost 8 bases, with 9 bases spanning the gap. CDR1 and CDR2 from the germline V gene are SGHTA and FQGNSA. This CDR3 has 13 residues. The CDR3 DNA sequence: TGTGCCAGCAGCTTAGTGTCCGGGGATGAGCAGTTCTTC. It codes for CASSLVSGDEQFF.